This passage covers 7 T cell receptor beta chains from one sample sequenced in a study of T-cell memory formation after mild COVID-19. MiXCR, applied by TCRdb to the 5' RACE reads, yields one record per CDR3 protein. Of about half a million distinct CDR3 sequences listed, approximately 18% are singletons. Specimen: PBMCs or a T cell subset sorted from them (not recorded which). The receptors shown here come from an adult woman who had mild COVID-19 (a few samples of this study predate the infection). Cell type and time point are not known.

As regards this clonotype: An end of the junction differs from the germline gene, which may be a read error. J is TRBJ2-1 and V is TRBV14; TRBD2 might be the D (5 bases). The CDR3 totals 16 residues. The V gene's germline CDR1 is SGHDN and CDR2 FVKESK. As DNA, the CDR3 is TGTGCCAGCAGCCGACCGACGCACGAGGGCTACTATGAGCAGTTCTTC. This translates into CASSRPTHEGYYEQFF.

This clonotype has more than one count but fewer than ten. Here the CDR3 DNA reads TGTGCCAGCAGGTTGGGGTGGGGTAATGAAAAACTGTTTTTT. It is translated as CASRLGWGNEKLFF. This chain connects TRBV12-3 or TRBV12-4 to TRBJ1-4; D is unresolved. The CDR3 contains 14 residues. V was pared by 6 bases and J by 4 bases, with 12 bases between.

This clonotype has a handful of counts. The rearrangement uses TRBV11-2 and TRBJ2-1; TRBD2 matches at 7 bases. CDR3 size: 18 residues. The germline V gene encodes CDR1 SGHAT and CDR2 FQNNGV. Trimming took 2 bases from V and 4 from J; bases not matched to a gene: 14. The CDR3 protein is CASSLKLMTGGRYNEQFF. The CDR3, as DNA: TGTGCCAGCAGCTTAAAGTTAATGACGGGGGGAAGGTACAATGAGCAGTTCTTC.

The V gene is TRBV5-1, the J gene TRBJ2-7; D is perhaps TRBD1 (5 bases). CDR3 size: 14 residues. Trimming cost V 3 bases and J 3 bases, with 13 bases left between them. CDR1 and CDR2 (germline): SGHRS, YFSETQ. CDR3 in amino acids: CASSSVDRLYEQYF. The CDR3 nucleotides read TGCGCCAGCAGCTCCGTTGACAGACTCTACGAGCAGTACTTC.

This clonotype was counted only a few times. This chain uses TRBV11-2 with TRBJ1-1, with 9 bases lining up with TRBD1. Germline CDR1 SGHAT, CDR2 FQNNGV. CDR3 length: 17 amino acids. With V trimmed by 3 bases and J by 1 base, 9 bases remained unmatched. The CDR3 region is CASSFSQGAGRNTEAFF. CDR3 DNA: TGTGCCAGCAGCTTTTCACAGGGGGCGGGTCGGAACACTGAAGCTTTCTTT.

CDR3 loop: CATRGAQHNEQFF. The DNA of the CDR3 is TGTGCCACTCGGGGGGCACAGCACAATGAGCAGTTCTTC. This sequence joins TRBV24-1 and TRBJ2-1, with D possibly TRBD2 on 7 matching bases. Germline V gene data show CDR1 as KGHDR and CDR2 as SFDVKD. Trimming stripped 10 bases from V and 5 bases from J, with 14 bases between. The CDR3 is made up of 13 amino acids.

The CDR3 nucleotides read TGTGCCAGCAGTCGCGGGGGGGCGTATGAGCAGTTCTTC. It translates to CASSRGGAYEQFF. V and J are TRBV27 and TRBJ2-1, with 9 bases aligning to TRBD2. Germline V gene lookup returns CDR1 MNHEY and CDR2 SMNVEV (reference sequence). After removal of 5 bases from V and 8 bases from J, the junction contained 4 bases not matched to a gene. The CDR3 has 13 amino acids.